The rows below give T cell receptor beta chains drawn from one sample of a study of blood T cell repertoires in COVID-19. The protocol was immunoSEQ multiplex PCR, while the TCRdb copy is restricted to in-frame clones and leaves out a portion. This sample has roughly 250,000 clones, with over 75% found just once. The sample consisted of peripheral blood. The receptors originated from a human donor in a cohort sampled during active COVID-19. The CDR3 runs from the conserved cysteine through the conserved F or W. A D gene is named only where the DNA matches it firmly. The size field is filled for only some rows; it gives once, few, many or a size class.

clone_size: .; d_call: TRBD2; j_call: TRBJ2-7; v_call: TRBV28; cdr3_nt: TGTGCCAGCAGTCCCCCGGGGGGGCCCTACGAGCAGTACTTC; cdr3_aa: CASSPPGGPYEQYF
clone_size: .; d_call: .; j_call: TRBJ2-7; v_call: TRBV3-1/TRBV3-2; cdr3_nt: TGTGCCAGCAGCTTCCGCTACGAGCAGTACTTC; cdr3_aa: CASSFRYEQYF
clone_size: .; d_call: .; j_call: TRBJ2-5; v_call: TRBV15; cdr3_nt: TGTGCCACCAGCAGAGATAATTCTCGGGGGACCCAGTACTTC; cdr3_aa: CATSRDNSRGTQYF
clone_size: .; d_call: TRBD1; j_call: TRBJ1-2; v_call: TRBV19; cdr3_nt: TGTGCCAGTGCCGGGACAGTACTTAACTATGGCTACACCTTC; cdr3_aa: CASAGTVLNYGYTF
clone_size: .; d_call: TRBD2; j_call: TRBJ2-7; v_call: TRBV28; cdr3_nt: TGTGCCAGCAGCAGGGCGGGGGGGCTCTCCTACGAGCAGTACTTC; cdr3_aa: CASSRAGGLSYEQYF
clone_size: .; d_call: .; j_call: TRBJ2-6; v_call: TRBV4-2; cdr3_nt: TGTGCCAGCAGCCAAGACTTCAGCTCTGGGGCCAACGTCCTGACTTTC; cdr3_aa: CASSQDFSSGANVLTF
clone_size: .; d_call: .; j_call: TRBJ2-1; v_call: TRBV28; cdr3_nt: TGTGCCAGCAAAATAAGCGATCTGTTCAGCAATGAGCAGTTCTTC; cdr3_aa: CASKISDLFSNEQFF
clone_size: once; d_call: .; j_call: TRBJ1-4; v_call: TRBV11-2; cdr3_nt: TGTGCCAGCAGCTTAGCTACGGGAGCTAATGAAAAACTGTTTTTT; cdr3_aa: CASSLATGANEKLFF
clone_size: .; d_call: .; j_call: TRBJ1-1; v_call: TRBV4-3; cdr3_nt: TGCGCCAGCAGCCAAGATCCCCCAGGGTTCACTGAAGCTTTCTTT; cdr3_aa: CASSQDPPGFTEAFF
clone_size: .; d_call: .; j_call: TRBJ2-7; v_call: TRBV6-2/TRBV6-3; cdr3_nt: TGTGCCAGCAGTTACGCCGGGACAAAAGTCTACGAGCAGTACTTC; cdr3_aa: CASSYAGTKVYEQYF
clone_size: .; d_call: TRBD1; j_call: TRBJ2-7; v_call: TRBV10-3; cdr3_nt: TGTGCCATCGACAGGGGTAGTAACGAGCAGTACTTC; cdr3_aa: CAIDRGSNEQYF
clone_size: .; d_call: TRBD2; j_call: TRBJ2-6; v_call: TRBV7-8; cdr3_nt: TGTGCCAGCAGCTTGACTCGACTAGCGGGAGAGCTGGTCTCTGGGGCCAACGTCCTGACTTTC; cdr3_aa: CASSLTRLAGELVSGANVLTF
clone_size: .; d_call: .; j_call: TRBJ1-4; v_call: TRBV7-7; cdr3_nt: TGTGCTAGCAGTTCCGGGACACACAGGGAGGAAAAACTGTTTTTT; cdr3_aa: CASSSGTHREEKLFF
clone_size: .; d_call: .; j_call: TRBJ2-4; v_call: TRBV6-2/TRBV6-3; cdr3_nt: TGTGCCAGCAGCAACGGATGGGGGGTCGCTCAGTACTTC; cdr3_aa: CASSNGWGVAQYF
clone_size: .; d_call: .; j_call: TRBJ2-5; v_call: TRBV10-1; cdr3_nt: TGCGCCAGCAGTGAAGGACAGGGAGGGCGGGAGACCCAGTACTTC; cdr3_aa: CASSEGQGGRETQYF
clone_size: .; d_call: TRBD1; j_call: TRBJ1-2; v_call: TRBV10-3; cdr3_nt: TGTGCCACCGCCGGGACAGGGAAAATGTCCTATGGCTACACCTTC; cdr3_aa: CATAGTGKMSYGYTF
clone_size: .; d_call: .; j_call: TRBJ2-1; v_call: TRBV6-6; cdr3_nt: TGTGCCGCCCTAAATGCGGGGGCCAACAATGAGCAGTTCTTC; cdr3_aa: CAALNAGANNEQFF
clone_size: .; d_call: TRBD1; j_call: TRBJ2-7; v_call: TRBV6-5; cdr3_nt: TGTGCCAGCAGCGCCGGGACAGGGAGTCCCTACGAGCAGTACTTC; cdr3_aa: CASSAGTGSPYEQYF
clone_size: .; d_call: TRBD2; j_call: TRBJ2-2; v_call: TRBV3-1/TRBV3-2; cdr3_nt: TGTGCCAGCAGCCAAGATATACTAGCGGGAGTGCCCGGGGAGCTGTTTTTT; cdr3_aa: CASSQDILAGVPGELFF
clone_size: .; d_call: .; j_call: TRBJ2-7; v_call: TRBV4-1; cdr3_nt: TGCGCCAGCAGCCAAAAGGACTTTATCGGACCCTCCTACGAGCAGTACTTC; cdr3_aa: CASSQKDFIGPSYEQYF
clone_size: .; d_call: TRBD1; j_call: TRBJ1-1; v_call: TRBV4-1; cdr3_nt: TGCGCCAGCAGCCAAGGAGACAGGGATTTCACTGAAGCTTTCTTT; cdr3_aa: CASSQGDRDFTEAFF
clone_size: .; d_call: .; j_call: TRBJ1-1; v_call: TRBV7-2; cdr3_nt: TGTGCCAGCAGCTTAAGAATTAGAGGTACTGAAGCTTTCTTT; cdr3_aa: CASSLRIRGTEAFF
clone_size: .; d_call: TRBD1; j_call: TRBJ2-4; v_call: TRBV4-3; cdr3_nt: TGCGCCAGCAGCCAAGGAGGACAGGGAAAAAACATTCAGTACTTC; cdr3_aa: CASSQGGQGKNIQYF
clone_size: .; d_call: .; j_call: TRBJ1-1; v_call: TRBV5-1; cdr3_nt: TGCGCCAGCAGTCCCGTGGGTAGGGGGACTGAAGCTTTCTTT; cdr3_aa: CASSPVGRGTEAFF
clone_size: .; d_call: TRBD2; j_call: TRBJ2-1; v_call: TRBV12-3/TRBV12-4; cdr3_nt: TGTGCCAGCAGTTTACTAGCGGACAATGAGCAGTTCTTC; cdr3_aa: CASSLLADNEQFF
clone_size: .; d_call: TRBD2; j_call: TRBJ2-3; v_call: TRBV5-4; cdr3_nt: TGTGCCAGCAGCCCCGGGACTAGAGGTGCAGATACGCAGTATTTT; cdr3_aa: CASSPGTRGADTQYF
clone_size: .; d_call: .; j_call: TRBJ2-1; v_call: TRBV4-3; cdr3_nt: TGCGCCAGCAGCCCGGACTGGGGGGGGCAGCAGTTCTTC; cdr3_aa: CASSPDWGGQQFF
clone_size: .; d_call: .; j_call: TRBJ2-5; v_call: TRBV5-1; cdr3_nt: TGCGCCAGCAGCTTGGCCAGTGGGAGTAGTCAAGAGACCCAGTACTTC; cdr3_aa: CASSLASGSSQETQYF
clone_size: few; d_call: .; j_call: TRBJ2-7; v_call: TRBV6-1; cdr3_nt: TGTGCCAGCAGTGAGGGCGGGACGACCTACGAGCAGTACTTC; cdr3_aa: CASSEGGTTYEQYF
clone_size: .; d_call: .; j_call: TRBJ1-6; v_call: TRBV5-1; cdr3_nt: TGCGCCAGCAGCCCGCAGGGAGGCTCCTATAATTCACCCCTCCACTTT; cdr3_aa: CASSPQGGSYNSPLHF
clone_size: .; d_call: .; j_call: TRBJ1-1; v_call: TRBV6-2/TRBV6-3; cdr3_nt: TGTGCCAGCAGTTACCCAACCGGGACAAATGCTTTCTTT; cdr3_aa: CASSYPTGTNAFF
clone_size: .; d_call: .; j_call: TRBJ1-2; v_call: TRBV28; cdr3_nt: TGTGCCAGCAGTTTGGCCTCAACAGGGTCCCATGGCTACACCTTC; cdr3_aa: CASSLASTGSHGYTF
clone_size: few; d_call: TRBD1; j_call: TRBJ2-7; v_call: TRBV12-5; cdr3_nt: TGTGCTAGTGGTTTCGGGACAGGGTGGGACGAGCAGTACTTC; cdr3_aa: CASGFGTGWDEQYF
clone_size: .; d_call: .; j_call: TRBJ1-6; v_call: TRBV7-2; cdr3_nt: TGTGCCAGCAGCTTAGATGGCAGGAAGAATTCACCCCTCCACTTT; cdr3_aa: CASSLDGRKNSPLHF